This TCR beta chain is drawn from a study of vaccination effects on CD4 cells after COVID-19. There are a few counts of this clone. Its cognate antigen is unknown. Sequencing was performed with immunoSEQ multiplex PCR; in TCRdb, only in-frame clones are kept and a portion is missing. The profile covers some 40,000 clones, with roughly 69% appearing a single time and approximately 17% taken by the ten largest. ViraFEST used viral peptide pools to expand antigen-specific CD4+ T cells before sequencing. With about 9 days of culture completed, CD4+ T cells were isolated. This person caught SARS-CoV-2 sometime from March to December 2020, and PCR testing confirmed the infection. CDR3 size: 14 residues. The germline V gene encodes CDR1 MNHEY and CDR2 SVGEGT. V was cut by 3 bases and J by 3 bases, with 10 bases left in between.

The J gene is TRBJ2-3, the V gene TRBV6-2 or TRBV6-3; D is uncertain. The sequence derives from a human donor who had a prior SARS-CoV-2 infection. Sequencing used CD4+ T cells from PBMCs cultured with HCoV-NL63 spike peptides, obtained before COVID-19 vaccination. The CDR3 DNA follows: TGTGCCAGCAGTTATGGACCAGGAACAGATACGCAGTATTTT. Translation: CASSYGPGTDTQYF.